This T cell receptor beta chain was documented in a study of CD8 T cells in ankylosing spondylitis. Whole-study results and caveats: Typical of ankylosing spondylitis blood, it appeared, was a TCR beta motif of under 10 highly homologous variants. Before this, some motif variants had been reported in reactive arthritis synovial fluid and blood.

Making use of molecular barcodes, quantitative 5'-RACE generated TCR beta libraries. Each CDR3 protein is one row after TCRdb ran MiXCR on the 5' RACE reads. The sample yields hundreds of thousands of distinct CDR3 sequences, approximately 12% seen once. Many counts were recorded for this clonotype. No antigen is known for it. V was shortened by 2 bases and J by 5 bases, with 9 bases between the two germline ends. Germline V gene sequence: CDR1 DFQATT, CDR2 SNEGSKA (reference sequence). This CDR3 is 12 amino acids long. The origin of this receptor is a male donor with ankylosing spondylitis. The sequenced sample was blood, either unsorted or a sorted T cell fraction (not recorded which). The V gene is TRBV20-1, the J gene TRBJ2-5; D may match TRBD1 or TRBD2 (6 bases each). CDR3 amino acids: CSARKGGETQYF. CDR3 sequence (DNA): TGCAGTGCTAGAAAGGGGGGCGAGACCCAGTACTTC.